A selection of T cell receptor beta chains follows, all from one sample in a study of cytomegalovirus exposure and HLA in healthy donors. Assay used: immunoSEQ multiplex PCR; TCRdb lists only in-frame clones, some missing. The table records roughly 200,000 clones, 70% to 90% of them present only once. The sequenced sample was PBMCs. The receptors here all came from a woman aged 25 to 39 in good health and CMV-seronegative. Each CDR3 is given with its conserved first and last residue. Each record gives: CDR3 protein, CDR3 DNA, D gene, J gene, clone size, V gene. A D gene is named only where the DNA matches it firmly. Only part of the rows carry a size: once, few, many, or a class if the clone is expanded.

CASSSEREGRFAGELFF,TGTGCCAGCAGTTCAGAGCGGGAGGGCCGGTTCGCCGGGGAGCTGTTTTTT,TRBD2,TRBJ2-2,-,TRBV28
CASSPQGKKSYGYTF,TGTGCCAGTAGCCCTCAGGGAAAGAAGAGCTATGGCTACACCTTC,-,TRBJ1-2,-,TRBV19
CASSVGRSGANVLTF,TGTGCCAGCAGCGTAGGTCGCTCTGGGGCCAACGTCCTGACTTTC,-,TRBJ2-6,-,TRBV9
CASTTTGSYEQYF,TGTGCCAGCACCACGACAGGCTCCTACGAGCAGTACTTC,-,TRBJ2-7,-,TRBV6-5
CASSPPGQGSYEQYF,TGTGCCAGCAGCCCCCCGGGACAGGGGTCCTACGAGCAGTACTTC,TRBD1,TRBJ2-7,few,TRBV5-4
CASSRTGGGYEQYF,TGTGCCAGCAGCAGGACAGGCGGAGGATACGAGCAGTACTTC,TRBD1,TRBJ2-7,-,TRBV28
CASSNYFTEAFF,TGTGCCAGTAGTAATTACTTTACTGAAGCTTTCTTT,-,TRBJ1-1,-,TRBV19
CASRVGARSEQFF,TGTGCCAGCAGAGTTGGAGCGCGCAGTGAGCAGTTCTTC,-,TRBJ2-1,-,TRBV6-1
CATSEGIVEGGPSNEQFF,TGTGCCACCAGCGAGGGGATTGTAGAGGGAGGGCCCTCCAATGAGCAGTTCTTC,TRBD2,TRBJ2-1,-,TRBV15
CASSIPDRGRLKDQPQHF,TGTGCCAGTAGTATCCCTGACAGGGGGCGCCTGAAGGATCAGCCCCAGCATTTT,TRBD1,TRBJ1-5,-,TRBV19
CASSLPGSYYEQYF,TGTGCCAGCAGTTTACCGGGGTCCTACTACGAGCAGTACTTC,-,TRBJ2-7,-,TRBV28
CASNGGGTDTQYF,TGTGCCAGCAATGGCGGGGGCACAGATACGCAGTATTTT,-,TRBJ2-3,-,TRBV28
CASSLYSLYSGANVLTF,TGTGCCAGCAGTTTATACAGCCTCTACTCTGGGGCCAACGTCCTGACTTTC,-,TRBJ2-6,-,TRBV28
CASSLGFRRSEETQYF,TGTGCTAGCAGCTTAGGGTTTAGGAGGTCCGAAGAGACCCAGTACTTC,-,TRBJ2-5,-,TRBV7-7
CSSSREETQYF,TGTTCCAGCAGCCGAGAGGAGACCCAGTACTTC,-,TRBJ2-5,-,TRBV7-9
CASSLVTGDGTDTQYF,TGTGCCAGCAGCTTAGTTACAGGGGATGGCACAGATACGCAGTATTTT,TRBD1,TRBJ2-3,-,TRBV7-9
CASSIDLRQGDEQFF,TGTGCCAGTAGTATAGATCTAAGACAGGGCGATGAGCAGTTCTTC,TRBD1,TRBJ2-1,-,TRBV19
CASRSSGGPDTGELFF,TGTGCCAGCAGGTCTTCGGGAGGGCCTGACACCGGGGAGCTGTTTTTT,TRBD2,TRBJ2-2,-,TRBV11-1
CASSSPGQGADETQYF,TGTGCCAGCAGCTCCCCGGGACAGGGAGCGGATGAGACCCAGTACTTC,TRBD1,TRBJ2-5,-,TRBV7-9
CASSWSATNEKLFF,TGTGCCAGCAGCTGGAGCGCAACTAATGAAAAACTGTTTTTT,-,TRBJ1-4,-,TRBV5-5
CASSRAFYEQYF,TGTGCCAGCAGTCGAGCATTCTACGAGCAGTACTTC,-,TRBJ2-7,-,TRBV2
CASSLGNPGLAGGIYNEQFF,TGCGCCAGCAGCTTGGGGAACCCGGGACTAGCGGGAGGGATCTACAATGAGCAGTTCTTC,TRBD2,TRBJ2-1,-,TRBV5-1
CASSYLAGEGLWFF,TGTGCCAGCAGTTACCTAGCGGGGGAGGGCCTATGGTTCTTC,TRBD2,TRBJ2-1,-,TRBV6-6
CASSLGTAAQETQYF,TGCGCCAGCAGCTTGGGGACAGCCGCCCAAGAGACCCAGTACTTC,-,TRBJ2-5,-,TRBV5-1
CASSAPGSLGTQYF,TGTGCCAGCAGTGCTCCCGGGTCTCTCGGGACCCAGTACTTC,-,TRBJ2-5,few,TRBV6-5
CASSWSGRAVETQYF,TGTGCCAGCAGTTGGAGCGGGAGGGCGGTAGAGACCCAGTACTTC,TRBD2,TRBJ2-5,-,TRBV27
CASSLSGPMHTYEQYF,TGTGCCAGCAGCTTGTCCGGTCCTATGCATACCTACGAGCAGTACTTC,-,TRBJ2-7,-,TRBV11-2
CASSLRAGGPLYEQFF,TGTGCCAGCAGCTTAAGAGCGGGAGGGCCCTTATATGAGCAGTTCTTC,TRBD2,TRBJ2-1,-,TRBV7-3
CASRASDTQYF,TGTGCCAGTCGTGCGTCAGATACGCAGTATTTT,-,TRBJ2-3,once,TRBV19